Listed below are T cell receptor beta chains from one sample, sequenced in a study of blood T cell repertoires in COVID-19. Only in-frame clones appear in the TCRdb table, and some are missing; sequencing was by immunoSEQ multiplex PCR. The sample consists of 65,000 to 95,000 clones, 85% of them appearing once. Sequencing input: peripheral blood. The receptor source for this set is a man aged 80 or over with active or convalescent COVID-19. The CDR3 runs from the conserved cysteine through the conserved F or W. Each record gives: D gene, V gene, CDR3 protein. The D gene is left open where the match is weak.

TRBD1 TRBV19 CASRDRAATNEKLFF
TRBD1 TRBV19 CASSRTGTGFGNTIYF
TRBD2 TRBV6-6 CASSYLAGGGETQYF
NA TRBV7-3 CASSRMPGEGETQYF
TRBD1 TRBV5-1 CASSFRGQGSTGELFF
TRBD1 TRBV2 CASSRRTGGETQYF
TRBD1 TRBV2 CAIHDPGLTQGAFWGYTF
TRBD1 TRBV9 CASSAGSGTGGLDEQFF
NA TRBV5-6 CASSFGIREGNTEAFF
NA TRBV20-1 CSASRAERETQYF
NA TRBV6-5 CASSTGFDSNQPQHF
NA TRBV18 CASSRAQGTDTQYF
NA TRBV4-2 CASSQGRRGTEAFF
TRBD1 TRBV6-2/TRBV6-3 CASRPSLRDRVSGANVLTF
NA TRBV9 CASSRSGSGGYQETQYF
NA TRBV7-9 CASHRESSYNEQFF
NA TRBV11-2 CASSLARYNEQFF
TRBD2 TRBV24-1 CATSDLTSGNEQFF
TRBD1 TRBV27 CASRGTGGEDTQYF
NA TRBV3-1/TRBV3-2 CASSQDGQSRSPLHF
TRBD2 TRBV27 CASTTGGASGGLISDTQYF
TRBD2 TRBV7-3 CASSLMSLADYNEQFF
NA TRBV6-5 CAGRAGQANTEAFF
NA TRBV5-1 CASSFSRSSGANVLTF
TRBD1 TRBV5-1 CASSLEAGGTGELFF
TRBD1 TRBV11-2 CASSWGQEGYTF
NA TRBV5-5 CASSYRGRAEAFF
TRBD1 TRBV18 CASSRELDRGTNTGELFF
NA TRBV6-5 CASSRTMNYGYTF
NA TRBV27 CASSRSRGGLNNSPLHF
TRBD2 TRBV7-2 CASSAPGTSGRQFF
NA TRBV19 CASGGWNEKLFF
NA TRBV12-1 CASSSRDRGTPSSGNTIYF
NA TRBV6-2/TRBV6-3 CASSYLAGTRAQHF
TRBD1 TRBV7-2 CASSQPGQVYGYTF
TRBD2 TRBV5-1 CASSSSSGSYNEQFF
TRBD1 TRBV6-5 CASRTGGSNQPQHF
NA TRBV6-5 CASSYSVSYNEQFF
TRBD1 TRBV18 CASSTGQGIGGYTF
TRBD1 TRBV9 CASSVGVTGIGNEQFF
TRBD2 TRBV30 CAWSVVAGHGELFF
TRBD1 TRBV11-2 CASSTGTGVYEQFF
NA TRBV27 CASRAGWDEKLFF
NA TRBV3-1/TRBV3-2 CASSQGWGGGEKLFF
TRBD2 TRBV6-5 CASSYGLVDNEQFF
NA TRBV24-1 CATSDRGSNGYTF
NA TRBV5-6 CASSLDRGQPQHF
NA TRBV28 CASSFYSGRGQPQHF
TRBD1 TRBV7-9 CASSPGTVATNEKLFF
TRBD1 TRBV4-1 CASSQAGTGQWETQYF
TRBD2 TRBV19 CASSSWTSGRGPDTQYF